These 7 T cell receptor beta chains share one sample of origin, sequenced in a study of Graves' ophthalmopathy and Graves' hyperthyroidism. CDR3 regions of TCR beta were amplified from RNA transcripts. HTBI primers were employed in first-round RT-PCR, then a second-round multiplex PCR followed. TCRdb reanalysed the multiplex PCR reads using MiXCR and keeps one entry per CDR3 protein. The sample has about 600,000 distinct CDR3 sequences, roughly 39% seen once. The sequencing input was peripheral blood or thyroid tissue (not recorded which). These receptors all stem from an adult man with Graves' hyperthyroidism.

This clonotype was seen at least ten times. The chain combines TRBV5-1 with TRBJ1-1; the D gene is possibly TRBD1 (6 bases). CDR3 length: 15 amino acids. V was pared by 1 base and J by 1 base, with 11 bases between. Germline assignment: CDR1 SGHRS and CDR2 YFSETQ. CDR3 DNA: TGCGCCAGCAGCTTGAAACAGGGAGAGAACACTGAAGCTTTCTTT. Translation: CASSLKQGENTEAFF.

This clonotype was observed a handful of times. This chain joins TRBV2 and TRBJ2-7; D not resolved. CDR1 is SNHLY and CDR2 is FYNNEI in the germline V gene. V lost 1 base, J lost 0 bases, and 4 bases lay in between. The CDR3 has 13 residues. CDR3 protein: CASSEGFSYEQYF. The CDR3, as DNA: TGTGCCAGCAGTGAAGGATTCTCCTACGAGCAGTACTTC.

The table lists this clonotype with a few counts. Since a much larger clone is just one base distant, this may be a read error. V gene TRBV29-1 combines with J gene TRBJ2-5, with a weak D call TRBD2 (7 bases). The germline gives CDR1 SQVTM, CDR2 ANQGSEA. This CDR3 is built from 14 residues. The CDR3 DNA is TGCAGCGTCAAACCCTGGGGGGGGCAAGAGGCCCAGTACTTC. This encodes CSVKPWGGQEAQYF.

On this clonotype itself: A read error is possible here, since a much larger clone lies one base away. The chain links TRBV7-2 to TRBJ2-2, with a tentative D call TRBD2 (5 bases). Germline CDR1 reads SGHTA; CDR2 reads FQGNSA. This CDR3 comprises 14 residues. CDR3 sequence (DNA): TGTGCCAGCAGCTTATTTTGGAACACCGGGGAGCAGTTTTTT. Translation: CASSLFWNTGEQFF.

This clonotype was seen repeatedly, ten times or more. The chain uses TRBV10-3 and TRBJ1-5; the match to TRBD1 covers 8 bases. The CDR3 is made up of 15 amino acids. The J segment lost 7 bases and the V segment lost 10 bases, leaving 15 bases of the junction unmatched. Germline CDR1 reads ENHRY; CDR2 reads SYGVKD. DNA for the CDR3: TGTGCCAGCAGCCCCGGACAGGGAGGCACCCAGCCCCAGCATTTT. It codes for CASSPGQGGTQPQHF.

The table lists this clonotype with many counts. Here the CDR3 reads CASSRNQGEAFF. The CDR3 DNA follows: TGCGCCAGCAGCCGGAACCAGGGGGAGGCTTTCTTT. V gene TRBV4-1 combines with J gene TRBJ1-1, with 7 bases fitting TRBD1. From germline, CDR1 is MGHRA and CDR2 YSYEKL. The ends lost 4 bases at V and 11 bases at J; junction bases unmatched: 7. The CDR3 covers 12 residues.

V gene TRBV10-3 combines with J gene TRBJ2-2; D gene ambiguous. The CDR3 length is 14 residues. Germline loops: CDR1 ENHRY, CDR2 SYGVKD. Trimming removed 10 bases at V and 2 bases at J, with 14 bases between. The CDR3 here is CATLGPLNTGELFF. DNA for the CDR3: TGTGCCACCCTCGGACCTCTTAACACCGGGGAGCTGTTTTTT.